Described below is a single T cell receptor (beta chain) sequence and its context. Which antigen it targets is not known. Within one base of it there is no much larger clone, and no base qualities were kept. The sample contains more than one DNA sequence encoding this CDR3. The data stem from a study of cytomegalovirus exposure and HLA in healthy donors (dated by TCRdb to the late 2010s). Describing the broader study: An earlier analysis of about 530 of the donors reported approximately 260 Gb of sequence data and approximately 120 million unique TCR beta sequences obtained from around 170 million T cells. All discovery cohort repertoires had been generated on a single sequencing platform. An earlier analysis of fewer than 750 of the donors used high-throughput TCR beta sequencing to judge whether each TCR beta V gene segment behaved as functional or pseudogenic. The study combined high-throughput TCR immunosequencing, statistical association of individual TCRs with disease status, and machine learning to predict cytomegalovirus infection status. Genome-wide SNP genotypes for about 65% of the 666 donors were used in a later genetic analysis, which treated that subset as a discovery cohort. Of the approximately 400 genotyped donors, over 65% fell in the genetic ancestry cluster associated with self-reported Caucasian donors. The study profiled the T cell repertoires of some 610 subjects by immunosequencing and related them to cytomegalovirus serostatus. Among around 400 genotyped donors of the cohort, an average of around 240,000 unique TCR beta nucleotide sequences were sequenced per donor, around a sixth of them non-productive. Typing coverage varied by locus: about 620-630 donors for A, B, C, DRB1 and DQB1; roughly 520 for DQA1; more than 600 for DPA1; under 490 for DPB1. In addition to the first cohort of several hundred subjects, a separate validation cohort of approximately 130 different subjects was used. The study aimed to test whether signatures of past pathogen exposure could be identified by cataloging public T cell receptors. An early release that covered fewer than 800 HLA-typed donors contained about 300 gigabases of sequencing data and around 80 million unique TCR sequences. A later analysis re-analyzed previously published TCR beta repertoires from 550 to 700 donors and added high-resolution HLA genotyping to study TCR occurrence patterns. HLA typing included class I and class II loci at four-digit resolution. Rather than drawing on any new phenotypic data, the later analysis identified candidate immune exposures from TCR beta sequences and the way those sequences occurred across donors. Alongside the repertoire data, information on donor age, sex, ethnicity and CMV serostatus was compiled. Because of strong linkage in the cohort, roughly five DR-DQ haplotypes were treated as single units for association and clustering.

In total, 500 to 700 healthy bone marrow donors made up the cohort. At the time of sampling, all cohort members were nominally healthy, though unrecorded immune exposures were likely present. The donor tested CMV seropositive, placing the donor among the 290 or so seropositive members of the cohort. Every donor gave a peripheral blood sample, and the peripheral blood mononuclear cells from that sample were used for TCR beta sequencing. The Qiagen DNeasy Blood Extraction Kit was used to extract genomic DNA from the blood cell samples. Summary of the overall study and its limitations: Several of the top co-occurrence clusters appeared to be linked to parvovirus B19, influenza, CMV and Epstein-Barr virus, according to a later analysis. Strong co-occurrence of HLA alleles, especially DR and DQ, made assigning TCR associations to individual alleles difficult. The sequencing pipeline was judged likely to have produced a cluster of highly shared sequence variants as a technical artifact. In vitro tests confirmed that a few of the cytomegalovirus-associated TCR beta chains recognize cytomegalovirus antigens. An earlier analysis of approximately 540 of the donors showed that most TCR beta V segments appeared in productive rearrangements either about 87% or about 30% of the time, which broadly matched IMGT annotations. A later genetic analysis reported fewer N-insertions in productive TCRs among donors in an Asian-associated ancestry cluster than the roughly 620-donor mean. Some 16 rarely observed V segments, including chromosome 9 orphons, were excluded from the earlier analysis of almost 600 of the donors because counts were too low. Some IMGT-functional V segments, including TRBV6-2 and TRBV6-3, could not be distinguished by the 87-base-pair reads and were therefore excluded. According to a later analysis, TCR association rates differed among HLA loci, with DRB1 alleles showing the most associated TCRs and HLA-C alleles showing the fewest. In a later analysis, most CMV-associated TCR beta chains were found to appear HLA-restricted, with HLA associations seemingly driven largely by CMV exposure. The study listed approximately 150 TCR beta chains as associated with cytomegalovirus. The classifier was reported to diagnose cytomegalovirus status with high specificity and sensitivity in both the original and validation cohorts. In a later analysis, HLA-associated TCR beta chains showed more clonal expansion and lower generation probabilities than non-associated chains that were equally common. It was suggested by the authors that the approach could potentially be generalized to other disease states and immunological phenotypes. Only TCR beta chains were sequenced in this cohort, and the absence of alpha or paired-chain data limited detectable features. A later genetic analysis associated a missense DCLRE1C variant with V-gene and J-gene trimming of TCR beta chains, and an independent cohort replicated the association. A later analysis associated about 17,000 TCR beta sequences with specific HLA alleles at a false discovery rate of 0.05. The only immune exposure information available for the cohort was CMV serostatus. Presence/absence analyses assumed roughly uniform sequencing depth across donors, an assumption that may not hold. Linkage disequilibrium might explain the correlated functional status among segregating V segments, but an unknown experimental factor could not be excluded. Because HLA typing was missing for some donors at each locus, association tests included only the typed subset. Most TCR sequences were observed very rarely across donors, whereas some public TCRs were present in many individuals. A further reported finding was that TCR beta sequences accurately predicted the HLA-A and HLA-B alleles for most subjects in the first cohort.

The library was generated by the immunoSEQ multiplex PCR assay. For the multiplex PCR, a mixture combining 60 forward primers for TCR Vbeta segments and 13 reverse primers for TCR Jbeta segments was used. The CDR3 region of rearranged TCR beta genes was amplified from genomic DNA with a multiplex PCR assay. Amplified TCR beta libraries were sequenced as 87-base-pair reads on the Illumina HiSeq System. Turning to the authors' computational methods: A later analysis tallied roughly 76 million unique TCR beta chains across the 640 or so repertoires, and roughly 11 million of those chains were shared by two or more donors. To remove PCR and sequencing errors, raw reads were error-corrected and collapsed into unique sequences using a nearest-neighbor algorithm that merged closely related sequences. To assign V, D and J gene segments, CDR3 sequences were aligned to IMGT reference sequences. Each retained sequence needed at least a six-nucleotide match to both a V gene segment and a J gene segment. A rearrangement counted as productive if the CDR3 had no stop codons and remained in frame with V and J, and every other rearrangement counted as non-productive. CDR3 was defined according to IMGT convention as the region running from the second conserved V-encoded cysteine to the conserved J-encoded phenylalanine. Sequences without an unambiguous match to a single V gene segment were excluded from the earlier analysis of several hundred of the donors. An earlier analysis of fewer than 650 of the donors classified V segments as functional when productive rearrangements were above 56.7% and as segregating when the standard deviation between donors was above 5%. A statistical classification framework was built to diagnose cytomegalovirus status from the catalog of TCR beta chain sequences. In a later analysis, V and J genes were assigned by comparing TCR nucleotide sequences against IMGT/GENE-DB human TR gene sequences. The TCRdist pipeline was used in a later analysis to assign CDR3 sequences and most-parsimonious VDJ recombination scenarios. In a later analysis, every TCR beta chain was defined by the combination of its CDR3 amino acid sequence and its V-gene family, and reads without a unique V-gene family were dropped. As a way to deal with suspected cross-contamination and a sequencing artifact, a later analysis dropped 500 to 700 nucleotide sequences that were highly shared and had low generation probability. In a later analysis, a clonal expansion index was calculated for each public chain from normalized within-repertoire ranks of inferred template counts. A later analysis computed generation probabilities with a VDJ recombination model fitted to out-of-frame rearrangements, and checked the results against IGoR. In a later analysis, hypergeometric tests were used to score TCR-TCR, TCR-HLA and TCR-CMV co-occurrence, with a repertoire-size bias correction applied to TCR pairs. A later analysis estimated false discovery rates by permuting HLA or CMV assignments 20 times. In a later analysis, co-occurring TCRs were grouped using DBSCAN, and TCRdist sequence similarity was added for clustering within HLA-allele-positive subsets. Repertoires with fewer than 30,000 or more than 120,000 public chains, plus five repertoires with anomalous nucleotide sharing, were excluded from co-occurrence clustering. Held by TCRdb, this immuneACCESS table contains in-frame sequences only and omits some clones. Under half of the omission traces to an unresolved V gene where checked; the cause of the rest is unknown. From that table come the V and J calls and clone size; the DNA was used to work out D and trimming. The sample profile shows over 100,000 clones; 76% of them were found once. The ten largest account for less than 15% of the sample.

The CDR3 measures 12 amino acids from cysteine to phenylalanine. The read is trimmed to its CDR3 DNA, 36 bases read in frame from base 1. V was cut back by 4 bases and J by 3 bases, leaving a gap of 7 bases between them. From the germline V gene, CDR1 is SGHRS and CDR2 is YFSETQ. The sequenced sample consisted of PBMCs. The sequence joins TRBV5-1 to TRBJ1-1; the D gene lacks a confident call. This TCR was sampled from a middle-aged woman in good health and CMV-seropositive. This receptor has the CDR3 CASSPGYTEAFF. The sequenced DNA is TGCGCCAGCAGCCCGGGGTACACTGAAGCTTTCTTT.